Below are 21 T cell receptor beta chains sequenced from a single sample in a study of prognosis after radiotherapy for stage I lung cancer. TCR beta CDR3 amplification from genomic DNA was performed by two-round multiplex PCR. First-round PCR, the initial amplification, used primers specific to each TRBV and TRBJ gene. MiXCR was run by TCRdb on the multiplex PCR reads, yielding one entry per CDR3 protein. The table lists approximately 20,000 distinct CDR3 sequences, approximately 26% of them singletons, with 22% in the top ten. Sequenced here: PBMCs, sampled before or after stereotactic body radiation therapy (not recorded which). The receptors shown here come from a donor over 45 with non-small cell lung cancer.

By proportion, this clonotype is medium-sized. V usage is TRBV3-1 and J usage is TRBJ1-4; D is possibly TRBD1 (5 bases). The germline CDR1 and CDR2 sequences are LGHDT and YNNKEL (reference sequence). The CDR3 is 15 amino acids. The germline V and J ends were trimmed by 4 bases and 7 bases, with 16 bases remaining between them. The CDR3 is CASSPGTLDSEKLFF. CDR3 nucleotides: TGTGCCAGCAGCCCGGGGACGCTGGATAGTGAAAAACTGTTTTTT.

Ten or more counts support this clonotype. The J gene is TRBJ1-1, the V gene TRBV5-1; 8 bases agree with TRBD1. Germline loops: CDR1 SGHRS, CDR2 YFSETQ. There are 16 residues in the CDR3. The V gene end was trimmed by 8 bases and the J gene end by 1 base; junction bases not matched to a gene: 13. CDR3 in DNA: TGCGCCAGTAGCCGATCCGACGACAGGGGGAACACTGAAGCTTTCTTT. It is translated as CASSRSDDRGNTEAFF.

This clonotype is a singleton in its sample. A far larger clone is off by one base, so a read error is likely. The chain combines TRBV6-9 with TRBJ2-2; TRBD1 might be the D (6 bases). Looked up from germline, CDR1 is MNHGY and CDR2 is SVAAGI. V was shortened by 3 bases and J by 4 bases, with 15 bases between the two germline ends. The CDR3 contains 16 residues. In nucleotides, the CDR3 is TGTGCCAGCAGTTACTCAGCAGGGGATTCCACCGGGGAGCTGTTTTTT. This sequence encodes CASSYSAGDSTGELFF.

The CDR3 here is CASSPGCVNTEAFF. CDR3 coding DNA: TGTGCCAGCAGTCCGGGATGTGTGAACACTGAAGCTTTCTTT. This chain connects TRBV28 to TRBJ1-1; D gene ambiguous. Germline CDR1 is MDHEN and CDR2 is SYDVKM. CDR3 size: 14 residues. V lost 5 bases and J lost 0, with 10 bases in between.

At least ten counts were recorded for this clonotype. DNA for the CDR3: TGTGCCAGTAGTCCCGGACAACAGAACACCGGGGAGCTGTTTTTT. This encodes CASSPGQQNTGELFF. The V gene is TRBV19, the J gene TRBJ2-2, with a possible D match to TRBD1 (5 bases). CDR1 and CDR2 from the germline V gene are LNHDA and SQIVND (reference sequence). Between the trimmed V and J ends, which lost 5 bases and 1 base, there was a span of 11 bases. CDR3 size: 15 residues.

This clonotype occurred many times. The chain employs TRBV24-1 and TRBJ1-5; 7 nucleotides line up with TRBD1. V lost 9 bases and J lost 3; bases outside the gene matches: 7. CDR3 length: 14 residues. Germline V gene data show CDR1 as KGHDR and CDR2 as SFDVKD. The CDR3 spells CATGETGDNQPQHF. The CDR3 nucleotides are TGTGCCACCGGGGAAACAGGGGACAATCAGCCCCAGCATTTT.

This clonotype has a count of ten or more. The V gene is TRBV5-4, the J gene TRBJ2-7; the D is unclear. The germline V gene encodes CDR1 SGHNT and CDR2 YYREEE (reference sequence). The V and J ends lost 4 bases and 3 bases respectively, with 2 bases between them. The CDR3 covers 10 residues. In DNA, the CDR3 is TGTGCCAGCAGCCGCTACGAGCAGTACTTC. It codes for CASSRYEQYF.

In this sample, this clonotype turned up a few times. A much larger clone lies one base from this, so it may be a read error. The gene calls are TRBV6-1 and TRBJ1-2; D might be TRBD1 (6 bases). V dropped 3 bases and J dropped 6 bases, with 17 bases sitting between them. Germline V CDR1 and CDR2: MNHNS, SASEGT. This CDR3 region has 15 residues. This CDR3 is CASSDRGSLMNGYTF. CDR3 in DNA: TGTGCCAGCAGTGACAGGGGCTCTTTGATGAATGGCTACACCTTC.

Of note for this clonotype: This likely stems from a read error, as it lies one base from a far larger clone. CDR3: CASSVSPYLSTDTQYF. The DNA for the CDR3 is TGTGCCAGCAGTGTTTCGCCATACCTTAGCACAGATACGCAGTATTTT. The V and J genes are TRBV27 and TRBJ2-3; D not resolved. V lost 5 bases and J 0 bases, leaving 15 bases between the germline ends. The CDR3 length is 16 residues. The germline V gene has CDR1 MNHEY and CDR2 SMNVEV (reference sequence).

Worth noting for this clonotype: Given the absence of the conserved phenylalanine or tryptophan at the CDR3 end, a read error is likely. This chain uses TRBV7-9 with TRBJ1-4; 8 nucleotides agree with TRBD1. V gave up 7 bases and J gave up 11 bases; unmatched junction bases: 12. Germline CDR1 reads SEHNR; CDR2 reads FQNEAQ (reference sequence). The CDR3 length is 14 residues. CDR3 residues: CASIWKGQGDKLFY. The CDR3 coding sequence is TGTGCCAGCATCTGGAAAGGACAGGGCGACAAACTGTTTTAT.

With respect to this clonotype: One base away lies a much larger clone, so this may be a sequencing read error. V usage is TRBV5-4 and J usage is TRBJ1-1, with D unresolved. Germline V gene lookup returns CDR1 SGHNT and CDR2 YYREEE (reference sequence). This CDR3 is built from 14 residues. The CDR3 DNA sequence: TGTGCCAGCAGCTTGGTCTTGGAAAACACTGAATCTTTCTTT. This translates into CASSLVLENTESFF.

CDR3 sequence (DNA): TGTGCCAGCAGTGGGCTAGCGGGATTTGAGCAGTACTTC. This gives the protein CASSGLAGFEQYF. The chain carries TRBV6-1 and TRBJ2-7; TRBD2 matches 9 bases. V lost 4 bases to trimming and J lost 7 bases; unmatched junction nucleotides: 5. This CDR3 comprises 13 residues. Germline CDR1 MNHNS, CDR2 SASEGT.

This clonotype was observed at least ten times. This chain joins TRBV15 and TRBJ2-3; D may be TRBD2 (6 bases). The V end was cut by 4 bases, the J end by 2 bases, with 10 bases between. The V gene's germline CDR1 is LNHNV and CDR2 YYDKDF (reference sequence). CDR3 size: 14 residues. For the CDR3, the DNA is TGTGCCACCAGCATGGCGGGATACACAGATACGCAGTATTTT. This codes for CATSMAGYTDTQYF.

The sample holds many counts of this clonotype. This chain joins TRBV30 and TRBJ2-3; D perhaps matches TRBD2 (5 bases). The CDR3 totals 14 residues. Between the trimmed V and J ends, which lost 3 bases and 2 bases, there was a span of 12 bases. Per germline, CDR1 GTSNPN and CDR2 SVGIG (reference sequence). Here the CDR3 DNA reads TGTGCCTGGAGCGGGATTACCCCCACAGATACGCAGTATTTT. Translating it yields CAWSGITPTDTQYF.

This clonotype was counted ten times or more. The chain employs TRBV5-1 and TRBJ1-1; TRBD1 agrees at 8 bases. The CDR3 extends over 14 amino acids. Per germline, CDR1 SGHRS and CDR2 YFSETQ. J gave up 1 base and V 4 bases, and 3 bases lay outside the gene matches. DNA of the CDR3: TGCGCCAGCAGCCTAGGGACAGGGAACACTGAAGCTTTCTTT. This gives the protein CASSLGTGNTEAFF.

This clonotype was observed many times. This sequence joins TRBV2 and TRBJ1-2, with D possibly TRBD1 on 6 matching bases. In germline, CDR1 is SNHLY, CDR2 FYNNEI. V lost 5 bases and J 2 bases, leaving 9 bases between the germline ends. The CDR3 runs 13 residues. CDR3 in DNA: TGTGCCAGCAGTACGACAGGCAACTATGGCTACACCTTC. Protein sequence: CASSTTGNYGYTF.

This clonotype was detected ten times or more. The chain links TRBV5-5 to TRBJ2-7; 15 bases line up with TRBD2. The junction had 6 bases not matched to a gene; V was cut back by 1 base and J by 4 bases. Germline V gene lookup returns CDR1 SGHKS and CDR2 YYEKEE (reference sequence). The CDR3 spans 17 residues. CDR3 DNA sequence: TGTGCCAGCAGCTTGAAAGGACTAGCGGGAGGGCATTACGAGCAGTACTTC. It is translated as CASSLKGLAGGHYEQYF.

This clonotype was seen ten or more times. The CDR3 nucleotides are TGCGCCAGCAGCCAAGATCGGGAGACTAGCGGGAGGGCGGATGAGCAGTTCTTC. Its translation: CASSQDRETSGRADEQFF. The chain links TRBV4-1 to TRBJ2-1; 14 nucleotides match TRBD2. Per the germline V gene, CDR1 is MGHRA and CDR2 is YSYEKL. The CDR3 covers 18 residues. The ends lost 0 bases at V and 8 bases at J; junction bases unmatched: 9.

At least ten counts were recorded for this clonotype. This chain uses TRBV19 with TRBJ1-1, with D perhaps matching TRBD1 (6 bases). V lost 6 bases and J lost 5, with 16 bases in between. CDR1 is LNHDA, CDR2 SQIVND, per germline (reference sequence). CDR3 size: 14 residues. The CDR3 loop reads CASREQGSRTEAFF. CDR3 DNA: TGTGCCAGTAGGGAACAGGGATCTCGGACTGAAGCTTTCTTT. The full variable domain, rest sourced from reference TRBV19 and TRBJ1-1, is DGGITQSPKYLFRKEGQNVTLSCEQNLNHDAMYWYRQDPGQGLRLIYYSQIVNDFQKGDIAEGYSVSREKKESFPLTVTSAQKNPTAFYLCASREQGSRTEAFFGQGTRLTVV.

This clonotype was seen at least ten times. The V and J genes are TRBV2 and TRBJ1-6; no firm D call. V was trimmed by 6 bases and J by 1 base, leaving 10 bases between them. The CDR3 has 15 amino acids. Germline-derived CDR1 and CDR2 are SNHLY and FYNNEI. This CDR3 reads CASRQTTSYNSPLHF. The CDR3 DNA reads as TGTGCCAGCAGACAGACAACGTCCTATAATTCACCCCTCCACTTT. Supplemented by reference TRBV2 and TRBJ1-6, the full variable domain reads EPEVTQTPSHQVTQMGQEVILRCVPISNHLYFYWYRQILGQKVEFLVSFYNNEISEKSEIFDDQFSVERPDGSNFTLKIRSTKLEDSAMYFCASRQTTSYNSPLHFGNGTRLTVT.

This clonotype has at least ten counts. This chain connects TRBV19 to TRBJ2-7; D possibly matches TRBD1 or TRBD2 (5 bases each). The CDR3 consists of 15 residues. Germline CDR1 is LNHDA and CDR2 is SQIVND (reference sequence). V dropped 4 bases and J dropped 2 bases, with 15 bases sitting between them. CDR3 sequence reads: CASSNPWDGAYEQYF. CDR3 bases: TGTGCCAGTAGTAATCCTTGGGACGGGGCCTACGAGCAGTACTTC. Based on the CDR3 plus reference TRBV19 and TRBJ2-7, the full variable domain is DGGITQSPKYLFRKEGQNVTLSCEQNLNHDAMYWYRQDPGQGLRLIYYSQIVNDFQKGDIAEGYSVSREKKESFPLTVTSAQKNPTAFYLCASSNPWDGAYEQYFGPGTRLTVT.